This T cell receptor beta chain was captured by sequencing in a study of T cell changes during pregnancy in multiple sclerosis (dated by TCRdb to the late 2010s). About the full investigation: The study looked at changes in the T cell repertoire across pregnancy in women with multiple sclerosis.

The V end loses 0 bases and the J end loses 1 base, and a stretch of 13 bases separates them. Reading the germline V gene (reference sequence) gives CDR1 LNHNV and CDR2 YYDKDF. Taken from cysteine to phenylalanine, the CDR3 has 16 residues. CDR3 DNA is the only sequence kept; it has 48 bases, read in frame from the first base. About this clone: The antigen this receptor binds is unknown. Base-call qualities are not available, and no considerably larger clone is one nucleotide away.

Library creation used the immunoSEQ multiplex PCR assay. TCRdb stores this immuneACCESS table with in-frame sequences only. Part of the clones is absent; in the studies checked, under half of the shortfall reflects unresolved V genes, and no reason is known for the rest. This sample lists approximately 100,000 clones; 85% to 95% were detected once. The leading ten clones occupy 0.95% to 1.5% of the sample. The TCR originated in a female donor with multiple sclerosis, enrolled in a pregnancy study. Here the chain combines TRBV15 and TRBJ2-7; the D gene is possibly TRBD2, with 5 bases matching. Specimen: peripheral blood, collected in the second trimester of pregnancy. The CDR3 region reads CATSRDTGFGSYEQYF. The bases read TGTGCCACCAGCAGAGATACGGGGTTCGGGTCCTACGAGCAGTACTTC.